This T cell receptor (beta chain) emerged from a study of long-term antiretroviral therapy in people with HIV. They ran version v3.0 of the immunoSEQ assay at survey level. Researchers set sequencing to target roughly 40,000-55,000 T-cell genomes per sample. The method was immunoSEQ multiplex PCR; TCRdb's version includes in-frame clones alone and lacks a portion of them. The repertoire has about 41,000 clones, 85% to 95% of them found once; the top ten carry roughly 2.3%. Study findings and constraints: Diversity increased after ART yet remained lower than in transplant donor controls. Clones with expansion before ART led the repertoire at all time points.

In the case of this clone: Its target is not known.

CDR1 and CDR2 (germline): GTSNPN, SVGIG (reference sequence). Trimming pared 0 bases from V and 5 bases from J, leaving 7 bases between. The CDR3 is 12 amino acids. In the United States, treatment was given to all participants with HIV. This TCR was sampled from a man younger than 40 with HIV. The sequenced sample was unsorted PBMCs, obtained 9.2 years after starting antiretroviral therapy. V and J are TRBV30 and TRBJ1-2; D call uncertain. The CDR3 region has the DNA TGTGCCTGGAGTGTAATAGGGTATGGCTACACCTTC. This gives the protein CAWSVIGYGYTF.